This T cell receptor (beta chain) stems from a study of T cell responses to AZD1222 COVID-19 vaccine. Germline loops: CDR1 MNHEY, CDR2 SMNVEV (reference sequence). V shed 5 bases and J shed 9 bases, with 14 bases lying between them. This CDR3 has 13 amino acids. This table comes from immunoSEQ multiplex PCR, and its TCRdb copy is limited to in-frame clones, with some not included. Among 65,000 to 80,000 clones listed, 70% to 90% were seen once. This TCR was recovered from an adult who received the MenACWY meningococcal vaccine as a control. The specimen was peripheral blood, collected 28 days after the second dose of the MenACWY control vaccine. V gene TRBV27 combines with J gene TRBJ1-5; no clear D gene. DNA for the CDR3: TGTGCCAGCAGTACCCAATCCCTCGGGCCCCAGCATTTT. Translating gives CASSTQSLGPQHF.